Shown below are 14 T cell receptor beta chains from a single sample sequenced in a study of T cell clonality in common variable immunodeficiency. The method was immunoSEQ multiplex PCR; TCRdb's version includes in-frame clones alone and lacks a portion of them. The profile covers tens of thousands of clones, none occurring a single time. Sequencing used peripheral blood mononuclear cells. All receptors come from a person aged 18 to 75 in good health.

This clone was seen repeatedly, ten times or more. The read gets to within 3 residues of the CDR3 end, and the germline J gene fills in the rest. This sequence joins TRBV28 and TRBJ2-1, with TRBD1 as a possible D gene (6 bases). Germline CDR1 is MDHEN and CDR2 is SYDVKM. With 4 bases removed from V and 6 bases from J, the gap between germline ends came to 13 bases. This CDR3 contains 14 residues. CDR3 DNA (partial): TGTGCCAGCAGTTCAAGGGCAGGGGTCAATGAG. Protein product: CASSSRAGVNE. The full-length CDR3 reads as CASSSRAGVNEQFF.

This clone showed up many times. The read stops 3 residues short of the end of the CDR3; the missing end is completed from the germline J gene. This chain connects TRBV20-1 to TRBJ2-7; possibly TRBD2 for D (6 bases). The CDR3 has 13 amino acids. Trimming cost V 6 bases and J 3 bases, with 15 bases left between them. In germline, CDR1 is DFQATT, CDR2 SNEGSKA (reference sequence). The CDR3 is CSARGLEFYEQYF. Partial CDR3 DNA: TGCAGTGCGCGGGGACTCGAATTCTACGAG.

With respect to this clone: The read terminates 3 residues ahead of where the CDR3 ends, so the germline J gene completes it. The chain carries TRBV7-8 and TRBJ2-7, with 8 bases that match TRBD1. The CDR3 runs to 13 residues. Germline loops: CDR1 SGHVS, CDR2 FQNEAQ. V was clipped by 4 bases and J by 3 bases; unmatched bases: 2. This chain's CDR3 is CASSSGTGYEQYF. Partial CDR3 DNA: TGTGCCAGCAGCTCCGGGACAGGCTACGAG.

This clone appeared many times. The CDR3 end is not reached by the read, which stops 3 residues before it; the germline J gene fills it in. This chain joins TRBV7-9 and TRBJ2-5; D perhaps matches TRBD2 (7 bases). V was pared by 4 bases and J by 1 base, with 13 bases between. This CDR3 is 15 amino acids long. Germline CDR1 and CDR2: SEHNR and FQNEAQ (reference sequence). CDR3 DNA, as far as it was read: TGTGCCAGCAGCTCCGGAGGGGGGGGCCAAGAGACC. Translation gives CASSSGGGGQET. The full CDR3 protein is CASSSGGGGQETQYF.

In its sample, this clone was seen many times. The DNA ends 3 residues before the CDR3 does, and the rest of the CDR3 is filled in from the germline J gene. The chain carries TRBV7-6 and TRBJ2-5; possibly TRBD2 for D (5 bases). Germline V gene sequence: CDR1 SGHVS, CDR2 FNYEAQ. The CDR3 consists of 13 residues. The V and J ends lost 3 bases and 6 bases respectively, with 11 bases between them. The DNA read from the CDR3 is TGTGCCAGCAGCTTTAGCGACTTTCAGACC. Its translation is CASSFSDFQT. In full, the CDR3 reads CASSFSDFQTQYF.

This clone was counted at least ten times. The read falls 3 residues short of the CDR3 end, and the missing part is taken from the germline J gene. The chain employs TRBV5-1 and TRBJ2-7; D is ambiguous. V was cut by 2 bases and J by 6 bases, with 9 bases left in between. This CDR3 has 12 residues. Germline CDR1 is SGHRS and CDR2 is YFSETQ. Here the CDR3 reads CASSFMQAEQYF. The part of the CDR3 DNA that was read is TGCGCCAGCAGCTTTATGCAGGCCGAG.

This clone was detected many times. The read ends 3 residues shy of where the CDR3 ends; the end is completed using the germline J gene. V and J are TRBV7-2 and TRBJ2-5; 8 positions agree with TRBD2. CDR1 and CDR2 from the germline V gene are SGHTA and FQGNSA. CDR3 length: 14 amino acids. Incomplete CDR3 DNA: TGTGCCAGCAGCTTAGCTGACCGGGGGGGCACC. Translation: CASSLADRGGT. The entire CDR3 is CASSLADRGGTQYF.

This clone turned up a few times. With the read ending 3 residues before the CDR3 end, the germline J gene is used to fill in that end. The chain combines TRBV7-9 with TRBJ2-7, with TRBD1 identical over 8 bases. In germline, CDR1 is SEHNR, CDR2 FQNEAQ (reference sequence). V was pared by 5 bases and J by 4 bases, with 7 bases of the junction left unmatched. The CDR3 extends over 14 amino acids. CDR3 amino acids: CASSPGQVSYEQYF. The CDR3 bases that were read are TGTGCCAGCAGCCCGGGACAGGTATCATACGAG. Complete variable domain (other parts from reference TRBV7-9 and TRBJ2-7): DTGVSQNPRHKITKRGQNVTFRCDPISEHNRLYWYRQTLGQGPEFLTYFQNEAQLEKSRLLSDRFSAERPKGSFSTLEIQRTEQGDSAMYLCASSPGQVSYEQYFGPGTRLTVT.

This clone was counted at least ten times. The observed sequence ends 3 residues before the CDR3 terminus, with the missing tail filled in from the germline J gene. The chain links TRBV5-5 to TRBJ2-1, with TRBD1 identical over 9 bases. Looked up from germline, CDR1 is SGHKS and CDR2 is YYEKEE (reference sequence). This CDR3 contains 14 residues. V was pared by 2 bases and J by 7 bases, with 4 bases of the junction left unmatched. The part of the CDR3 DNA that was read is TGTGCCAGCAGCTTCCGGGACAGGGTTAATGAG. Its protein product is CASSFRDRVNE. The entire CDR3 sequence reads CASSFRDRVNEQFF.

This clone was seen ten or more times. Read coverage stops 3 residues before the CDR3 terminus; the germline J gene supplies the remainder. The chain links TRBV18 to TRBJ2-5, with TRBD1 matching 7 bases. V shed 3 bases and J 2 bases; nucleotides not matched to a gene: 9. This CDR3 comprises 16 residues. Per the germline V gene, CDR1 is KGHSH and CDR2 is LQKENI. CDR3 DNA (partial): TGTGCCAGCTCACCCAGCTGGGGACAGATACAAGAGACC. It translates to CASSPSWGQIQET. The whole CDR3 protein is CASSPSWGQIQETQYF.

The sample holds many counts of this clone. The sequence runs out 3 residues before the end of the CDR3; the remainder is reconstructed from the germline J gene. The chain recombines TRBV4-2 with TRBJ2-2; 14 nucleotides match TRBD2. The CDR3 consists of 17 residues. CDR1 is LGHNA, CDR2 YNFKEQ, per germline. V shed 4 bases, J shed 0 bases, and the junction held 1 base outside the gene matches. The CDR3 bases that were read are TGTGCCAGCAGCCGACTAGCGGGAGGGTCGAACACCGGGGAG. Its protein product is CASSRLAGGSNTGE. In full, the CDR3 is CASSRLAGGSNTGELFF.

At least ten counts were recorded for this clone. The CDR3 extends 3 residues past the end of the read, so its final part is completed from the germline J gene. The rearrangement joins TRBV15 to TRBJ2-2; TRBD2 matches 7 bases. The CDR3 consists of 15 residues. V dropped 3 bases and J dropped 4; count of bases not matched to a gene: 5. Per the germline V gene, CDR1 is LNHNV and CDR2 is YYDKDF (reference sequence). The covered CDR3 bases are TGTGCCACCAGCAGCGCGGGAGAAGGCACCGGGGAG. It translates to CATSSAGEGTGE. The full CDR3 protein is CATSSAGEGTGELFF.

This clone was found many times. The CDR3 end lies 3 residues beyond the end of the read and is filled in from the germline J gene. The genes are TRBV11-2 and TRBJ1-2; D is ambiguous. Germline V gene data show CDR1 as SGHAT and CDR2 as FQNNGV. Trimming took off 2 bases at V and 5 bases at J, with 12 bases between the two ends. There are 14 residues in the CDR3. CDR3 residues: CASSLSRAGYGYTF. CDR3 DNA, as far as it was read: TGTGCCAGCAGCTTATCAAGAGCGGGTTATGGC.

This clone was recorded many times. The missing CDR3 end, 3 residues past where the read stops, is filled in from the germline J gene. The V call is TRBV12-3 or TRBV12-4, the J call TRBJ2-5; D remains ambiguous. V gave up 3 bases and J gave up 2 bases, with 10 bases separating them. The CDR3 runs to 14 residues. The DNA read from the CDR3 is TGTGCCAGCAGTTTTTCATACCAGCAAGAGACC. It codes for CASSFSYQQET. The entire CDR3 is CASSFSYQQETQYF.